This T cell receptor (beta chain) was found in a study of T cell changes during pregnancy in multiple sclerosis. Sequencing used immunoSEQ multiplex PCR; TCRdb keeps in-frame clones, though not all of them. The sample holds some 40,000 clones, over 80% seen once. In its sample, this clone ranks as medium-sized. V lost 3 bases and J lost 3; bases outside the gene matches: 5. Germline V gene data show CDR1 as ENHRY and CDR2 as SYGVKD. The CDR3 runs 17 residues. The source was CD4+ T cells from peripheral blood mononuclear cells, collected in the third trimester of pregnancy. V gene TRBV10-3 combines with J gene TRBJ2-2; 12 bases map to TRBD2. The clonotype comes from a female donor in good health, enrolled as a control in a pregnancy study. The DNA of the CDR3 is TGTGCCATCAGTGAAGGGAGACTAGCGGGAGACACCGGGGAGCTGTTTTTT. Translating gives CAISEGRLAGDTGELFF.